This TCR beta chain was recorded in a study of cytomegalovirus exposure and HLA in healthy donors. Study overall: As released early, the data held roughly 85 million unique TCRs from HLA-typed donors. Study-level points and caveats: For presence/absence analyses, sequencing depth was assumed to be roughly uniform across donors. Among TCR beta chains, those listed as cytomegalovirus-associated numbered over 150.

The PCR employed 60 Vbeta primers together with 13 Jbeta primers. Repertoires were generated with immunoSEQ multiplex PCR, while TCRdb's copy carries only in-frame clones and drops some. The sample shows 150,000 to 200,000 clones, around 80% of them seen only once. This clone was seen more than once but under ten times. The antigen remains unidentified. Germline V gene lookup returns CDR1 SGHVS and CDR2 FQNEAQ. This CDR3 region has 17 residues. V lost 1 base to trimming and J lost 0 bases; unmatched junction nucleotides: 4. This sequence originates from a woman between 40 and 55 years old in good health and CMV-seropositive. The chain has TRBV7-8 and TRBJ2-3; 10 bases align to TRBD2. The specimen sequenced was PBMCs. Here the CDR3 DNA reads TGTGCCAGCAGCTTAGTGCCTAGCGGGGGTAGCACAGATACGCAGTATTTT. Translating it yields CASSLVPSGGSTDTQYF.